These 10 T cell receptor beta chains share one sample of origin, sequenced in a study of blood T cell repertoires in COVID-19 (dated by TCRdb to the early 2020s). The library was prepared using the immunoSEQ multiplex PCR assay. TCRdb retrieved this table from immuneACCESS and kept in-frame rearrangements only. Not all clones are present; in checked studies, unresolved V genes account for under half, and no reason is known for the remainder. For this sample there are 250,000 to 300,000 clones; roughly 84% appear just once. The ten largest clonotypes hold roughly 3.1% of the sample. The sequencing input was peripheral blood. These receptors were taken from a woman younger than 35 with acute or convalescent COVID-19.

CDR3 DNA: TGTGCCAGCAGCTCGAACAGGAACACTGAAGCTTTCTTT. Translated, it gives CASSSNRNTEAFF. The V call is TRBV5-6, the J call TRBJ1-1; D remains unclear. Trimming took off 3 bases at V and 1 base at J, with 7 bases between the two ends. The CDR3 spans 13 residues. Germline V gene data show CDR1 as SGHDT and CDR2 as YYEEEE.

This clone has more than one count but fewer than ten. This rearrangement joins TRBV7-3 to TRBJ1-4, with D tentatively TRBD1 (5 bases). The CDR3 contains 15 residues. Germline values: CDR1 SGHTA, CDR2 FQGTGA. Trimming took 0 bases from V and 5 from J, leaving 10 bases between them. For the CDR3, the DNA is TGTGCCAGCAGCTTAACAGGGGCGAAGAATGAAAAACTGTTTTTT. Its protein is CASSLTGAKNEKLFF.

The count of this clone is one. This chain joins TRBV27 and TRBJ2-1; D perhaps matches TRBD2 (7 bases). CDR1 is MNHEY, CDR2 SMNVEV, per germline (reference sequence). This CDR3 is 13 amino acids long. V was pared by 5 bases and J by 4 bases, with 9 bases between. CDR3 bases: TGTGCCAGCAGTAGGGGGGGGTACAATGAGCAGTTCTTC. Protein: CASSRGGYNEQFF.

This clone was counted between two and nine times. The J gene is TRBJ2-3, the V gene TRBV9; 11 nucleotides agree with TRBD2. The CDR3 loop spans 15 amino acids. Per germline, CDR1 SGDLS and CDR2 YYNGEE. The V gene end was trimmed by 2 bases and the J gene end by 6 bases; junction bases not matched to a gene: 5. CDR3 nucleotide sequence: TGTGCCAGCAGCGTTACTAGCGGGAGTCAGGATACGCAGTATTTT. Translation gives CASSVTSGSQDTQYF.

The chain couples TRBV19 to TRBJ1-6; D perhaps matches TRBD1 (6 bases). There are 14 residues in the CDR3. Deletions cut 8 bases from V and 8 bases from J, with 16 bases between. Per the germline V gene, CDR1 is LNHDA and CDR2 is SQIVND (reference sequence). CDR3: CASSKGVGDSPLHF. The CDR3 region has the DNA TGTGCCAGTTCGAAGGGGGTGGGTGATTCACCCCTCCACTTT. The variable domain in full, completed from reference TRBV19 and TRBJ1-6, reads DGGITQSPKYLFRKEGQNVTLSCEQNLNHDAMYWYRQDPGQGLRLIYYSQIVNDFQKGDIAEGYSVSREKKESFPLTVTSAQKNPTAFYLCASSKGVGDSPLHFGNGTRLTVT.

V usage is TRBV6-5 and J usage is TRBJ1-5, with D perhaps TRBD1 (5 bases). Trimming shortened V by 2 bases and J by 4 bases, and 6 bases separated the two germline ends. In germline, CDR1 is MNHEY, CDR2 SVGAGI. This CDR3 comprises 13 residues. CDR3 in amino acids: CASSYDRNQPQHF. The CDR3 nucleotides read TGTGCCAGCAGTTACGACAGAAATCAGCCCCAGCATTTT.

This clone appeared a single time. V and J are TRBV28 and TRBJ2-7, with TRBD1 matching 10 bases. CDR3 length: 16 amino acids. CDR1 is MDHEN, CDR2 SYDVKM, per germline. The ends lost 8 bases at V and 2 bases at J; junction bases unmatched: 12. CDR3 nucleotides: TGTGCCAGCTCGATTACCCGGGACAGGGGCACCTACGAGCAGTACTTC. It codes for CASSITRDRGTYEQYF.

The chain links TRBV7-2 to TRBJ1-5; D is perhaps TRBD1 (6 bases). There are 12 residues in the CDR3. Germline V CDR1 and CDR2: SGHTA, FQGNSA. V was clipped by 8 bases and J by 7 bases, with 12 bases between them. CDR3 sequence: CASGHRDQPQHF. The CDR3 region has the DNA TGTGCCAGCGGCCACAGGGACCAGCCCCAGCATTTT.

The rearrangement uses TRBV6-1 and TRBJ2-7; a possible D gene is TRBD2 (6 bases). V was clipped by 6 bases and J by 6 bases, with 18 bases between them. The CDR3 contains 14 residues. Germline CDR1 is MNHNS and CDR2 is SASEGT. CDR3 sequence reads: CASSHTGTSREQYF. CDR3 bases: TGTGCCAGCAGCCACACCGGGACTTCCCGCGAGCAGTACTTC.

The V call is TRBV12-5, the J call TRBJ2-1; no definite D call. V shed 6 bases and J shed 7 bases, with 10 bases lying between them. Per germline, CDR1 LGHNT and CDR2 FRNRAP. CDR3 size: 12 residues. The CDR3: CASGAVWNEQFF. The CDR3 DNA reads as TGTGCTAGTGGGGCAGTTTGGAATGAGCAGTTCTTC.